The sequence of this T cell receptor beta chain was determined in a study of T cells in Graves' hyperthyroidism and ophthalmopathy. V shed 0 bases and J 0 bases; nucleotides not matched to a gene: 8. Germline values: CDR1 LGHDT, CDR2 YNNKEL (reference sequence). The CDR3 covers 18 residues. Findings and caveats of the study: Among clonotypes expanded in thyroid above 0.001, most were also found in blood.

Amplification targeted TCR beta CDR3 regions from RNA transcripts. An initial round of RT-PCR targeting the TCR CDR3 relied on the HTBI primer set. TCRdb analysed the multiplex PCR reads with MiXCR anew, one entry per CDR3 protein. The sample lists around 270,000 distinct CDR3 sequences; around 20% were seen once. This clonotype has ten or more counts. No antigen is known for it. The source material was blood. The chain couples TRBV3-1 to TRBJ2-7; TRBD2 matches 10 bases. This TCR derives from a middle-aged man with Graves' ophthalmopathy. This CDR3 is CASSQEEIRTSGSYEQYF. DNA of the CDR3: TGTGCCAGCAGCCAAGAGGAGATTAGGACTAGCGGCTCCTACGAGCAGTACTTC.